The rows below give T cell receptor beta chains drawn from one sample of a study of blood T cell repertoires in COVID-19. Data came from immunoSEQ multiplex PCR; TCRdb stores just in-frame clones and leaves some out. The repertoire holds around 250,000 clones, with over 80% as singletons. Material: PBMCs or T cells enriched from blood (not recorded which). The receptors were gathered from a woman in her forties who had been exposed to COVID-19. Both conserved end residues are part of each CDR3. Fields, in order: CDR3 protein, CDR3 DNA, V gene, clone size, D gene, J gene. D genes are given only for firm matches. The size entry is marked missing in some rows and otherwise reads once, few, many or a size class.

CASSLFDSRPGNTIYF | TGTGCCAGCAGTTTATTCGACTCACGGCCTGGAAACACCATATATTTT | TRBV28 | NA | NA | TRBJ1-3
CASGSTLSGGGETQYF | TGTGCTAGTGGATCTACCCTGAGCGGGGGTGGAGAGACCCAGTACTTC | TRBV12-5 | NA | TRBD2 | TRBJ2-5
CASSLQQGPNTEAFF | TGTGCCAGCAGTCTTCAACAGGGGCCGAACACTGAAGCTTTCTTT | TRBV3-1/TRBV3-2 | NA | TRBD1 | TRBJ1-1
CASSFQFIDSSSYNSPLHF | TGTGCCAGCAGCTTCCAATTCATCGACTCGAGCTCCTATAATTCACCCCTCCACTTT | TRBV7-8 | NA | NA | TRBJ1-6
CASSEGPQGNQPQHF | TGTGCCAGCAGTGAGGGCCCCCAGGGTAATCAGCCCCAGCATTTT | TRBV2 | NA | NA | TRBJ1-5
CASSLSRSYEQYF | TGTGCCAGCAGTTTATCCAGGTCATACGAGCAGTACTTC | TRBV27 | few | NA | TRBJ2-7
CASSLVVEAQQRYF | TGCGCCAGCAGCTTGGTAGTCGAAGCCCAACAGAGGTACTTC | TRBV5-1 | once | NA | TRBJ2-7
CASSFGTGGELFF | TGTGCCAGCAGCTTCGGTACTGGCGGGGAGCTGTTTTTT | TRBV7-3 | NA | NA | TRBJ2-2
CASSVGDSPRGYTF | TGTGCCAGCAGCGTAGGGGACTCCCCCAGGGGCTACACCTTC | TRBV9 | NA | NA | TRBJ1-2
CASSRTGEPNSPLHF | TGTGCCAGCAGTCGGACAGGGGAACCAAATTCACCCCTCCACTTT | TRBV5-4 | NA | TRBD1 | TRBJ1-6
CASRADEGDNTGELFF | TGTGCCAGCAGGGCGGACGAGGGGGACAACACCGGGGAGCTGTTTTTT | TRBV7-8 | NA | NA | TRBJ2-2
CASSSQETQYF | TGTGCCAGCAGTTCACAAGAGACCCAGTACTTC | TRBV27 | NA | NA | TRBJ2-5
CASRSTSGGPDTGELFF | TGTGCCAGCAGGAGTACTAGCGGGGGGCCAGACACCGGGGAGCTGTTTTTT | TRBV9 | NA | TRBD2 | TRBJ2-2
CASSSRDINYGYTF | TGTGCCAGCAGCAGCAGGGACATAAACTATGGCTACACCTTC | TRBV6-2/TRBV6-3 | NA | NA | TRBJ1-2
CASSQTGAITDTQYF | TGTGCCAGCAGCCAGACAGGGGCGATAACAGATACGCAGTATTTT | TRBV3-1/TRBV3-2 | NA | TRBD1 | TRBJ2-3
CASNNLLVSYNEQFF | TGTGCCAGCAATAATTTGCTAGTCTCCTACAATGAGCAGTTCTTC | TRBV28 | once | NA | TRBJ2-1
CASSQSDRVRQPQHF | TGTGCCAGCAGCCAATCGGACAGGGTTCGGCAGCCCCAGCATTTT | TRBV5-5 | NA | TRBD1 | TRBJ1-5
CASSADRGINQPQHF | TGTGCCAGCTCAGCGGACAGGGGTATTAATCAGCCCCAGCATTTT | TRBV18 | NA | TRBD1 | TRBJ1-5
CASSSTSNTQYF | TGTGCCAGCAGCTCCACCAGTAATACGCAGTATTTT | TRBV5-4 | NA | NA | TRBJ2-3
CASSPGTGFQWITEAFF | TGTGCCAGCAGCCCCGGGACAGGGTTTCAATGGATCACTGAAGCTTTCTTT | TRBV11-2 | NA | TRBD1 | TRBJ1-1
CASSEGVGQPQHF | TGTGCCAGCAGCGAGGGCGTCGGTCAGCCCCAGCATTTT | TRBV6-5 | NA | NA | TRBJ1-5
CASSATVYNEKLFF | TGTGCCAGCAGCGCGACAGTTTATAATGAAAAACTGTTTTTT | TRBV9 | NA | NA | TRBJ1-4
CASSSFPLGTSGGYTQYF | TGTGCCAGTAGTTCATTCCCTCTAGGGACTAGCGGGGGATATACGCAGTATTTT | TRBV19 | NA | TRBD2 | TRBJ2-3
CASSLSPGGQYSNQPQHF | TGTGCCAGCAGTTTATCGCCAGGGGGACAATATAGCAATCAGCCCCAGCATTTT | TRBV6-2/TRBV6-3 | NA | TRBD1 | TRBJ1-5
CASSRGTSGKQDTQYF | TGTGCCAGCAGCCGAGGGACTAGCGGGAAGCAAGATACGCAGTATTTT | TRBV3-1/TRBV3-2 | once | TRBD2 | TRBJ2-3
CASSLFPGGGTDTQYF | TGTGCCAGCAGCTTGTTTCCGGGGGGAGGCACAGATACGCAGTATTTT | TRBV5-4 | once | TRBD2 | TRBJ2-3
CASSLRRAEYTDTQYF | TGTGCCAGCAGCCTACGACGAGCGGAGTACACAGATACGCAGTATTTT | TRBV11-3 | NA | NA | TRBJ2-3
CASSPWTGNTGELFF | TGTGCCAGCAGCCCCTGGACAGGGAACACCGGGGAGCTGTTTTTT | TRBV5-1 | few | TRBD1 | TRBJ2-2
CASSPTDANTGELFF | TGTGCCAGCAGCCCGACAGACGCGAACACCGGGGAGCTGTTTTTT | TRBV5-1 | few | NA | TRBJ2-2
CASSQEGGYSTGELFF | TGCGCCAGCAGCCAAGAGGGGGGTTATTCCACCGGGGAGCTGTTTTTT | TRBV4-3 | NA | NA | TRBJ2-2
CASSSTGEGYGYTF | TGTGCCAGCAGCTCCACAGGGGAAGGGTATGGCTACACCTTC | TRBV13 | few | TRBD1 | TRBJ1-2
CASSIWGLDTGELFF | TGTGCCAGTAGTATATGGGGCCTCGACACCGGGGAGCTGTTTTTT | TRBV19 | NA | NA | TRBJ2-2
CATSSFGTGYYGYTF | TGTGCCACCAGCAGCTTCGGGACAGGCTACTATGGCTACACCTTC | TRBV15 | NA | TRBD1 | TRBJ1-2
CASSPRDSAYGYTF | TGTGCCAGCAGCCCAAGGGACTCGGCTTATGGCTACACCTTC | TRBV7-6 | NA | NA | TRBJ1-2
CASLRAGLGGGNTIYF | TGTGCCTCCCTCCGAGCCGGGTTAGGTGGTGGAAACACCATATATTTT | TRBV10-3 | NA | NA | TRBJ1-3
CASSLGSSRETQYF | TGTGCCAGCAGCTTGGGCTCCTCCCGGGAGACCCAGTACTTC | TRBV5-1 | once | NA | TRBJ2-5
CSVGARIRTDTQYF | TGCAGCGTTGGGGCCCGCATCAGAACAGATACGCAGTATTTT | TRBV29-1 | NA | NA | TRBJ2-3
CASIALRGGLDEQFF | TGTGCCAGTATAGCCCTACGGGGGGGCCTGGATGAGCAGTTCTTC | TRBV19 | NA | TRBD2 | TRBJ2-1